This T cell receptor beta chain came from a study of immune heterogeneity within non-small cell lung tumors. Genomic DNA extracted from bulk tumor tissue served as template. A total of about 540 ng was used per sample. Primary tumors were biopsied several times each, far apart, intraoperatively. The study cohort was described as untreated, and its members had newly diagnosed non-small cell lung cancer. They went on to have curative surgery. This clonotype is judged medium-sized. TCR beta CDR3 amplification used multiplex PCR with 32 V and 13 J primers. Using its own MiXCR run on the multiplex PCR reads, TCRdb lists one record per CDR3 protein. This sample yields approximately 3,000 distinct CDR3 sequences, of which roughly a sixth are seen a single time; approximately 20% belongs to the top ten. V lost 8 bases and J 2 bases, leaving 12 bases between the germline ends. This CDR3 comprises 13 residues. Germline CDR1 is MGHRA and CDR2 is YSYEKL.

This receptor was identified in a man in his fifties or sixties with non-small cell lung cancer. Specimen: lung tumor tissue. The rearrangement uses TRBV4-1 and TRBJ1-1, with no clear D. The CDR3 DNA is TGCGCCAGCGGCCGGGTGGGAAACACTGAAGCTTTCTTT. This codes for CASGRVGNTEAFF.